This TCR beta chain was recovered during a study of blood T cell repertoires in COVID-19. The table came from immunoSEQ multiplex PCR; TCRdb's copy has only in-frame clones and leaves some out. The data hold approximately 92,000 clones, with around 83% observed a single time. The germline V gene encodes CDR1 SGHVS and CDR2 FNYEAQ. Trimming removed 5 bases from V and 4 bases from J, with 20 bases in between. The CDR3 extends over 16 amino acids. The sequencing input was peripheral blood. This chain links TRBV7-6 with TRBJ1-1; tentatively, D is TRBD1 (5 bases). The clonotype was recovered from a woman aged 55-75 years in a cohort sampled during active or convalescent COVID-19. Here the CDR3 reads CASSLGTDLGSTEAFF. The CDR3 region has the DNA TGTGCCAGCAGCCTAGGGACCGACCTGGGGAGCACTGAAGCTTTCTTT.